This T cell receptor beta chain was recovered during a study of blood T cell repertoires in COVID-19. For the study at large: The United States, Italy and Spain were the sources of the acute and convalescent COVID-19 samples.

The J segment lost 1 base and the V segment lost 4 bases, leaving 18 bases of the junction unmatched. This CDR3 comprises 20 residues. Germline CDR1 SGHRS, CDR2 YFSETQ. This clone was detected only a few times. Data came from immunoSEQ multiplex PCR; TCRdb stores just in-frame clones and leaves some out. The top ten clones hold 14% of a sample with 170,000 or so clones, almost 85% of them seen once. Specimen: peripheral blood. V gene TRBV5-1 combines with J gene TRBJ1-3, with TRBD1 matching 9 bases. The sequence derives from a man aged 18 to 30 with active or convalescent COVID-19. CDR3 sequence: CASSPTGQGRATHSGNTIYF. The CDR3, as DNA: TGCGCCAGCAGCCCGACGGGACAGGGCCGCGCCACTCATTCTGGAAACACCATATATTTT.